Below, 18 T cell receptor beta chains from the same sample are listed, as sequenced in a study of CD4 T cells in relation to SARS-CoV-2 and coronaviruses. Clones were read by immunoSEQ multiplex PCR, and TCRdb kept only the in-frame ones, dropping some. The sample contains 12,000 or so clones, approximately 80% of which appear only once. Antigens of these TCRs are unknown. Before the COVID-19 pandemic, during about 2010-2018, CD4+ T cells were taken from unexposed donors. CD4+ T cells were isolated from the cells after about nine days of culture. Source material: CD4+ T cells from PBMCs, cultured in vitro. Source of these receptors: a human donor in good health.

The rearrangement uses TRBV10-1 and TRBJ1-1; D is perhaps TRBD1 (5 bases). CDR3 length equals 15 residues. Deletions cut 6 bases from V and 3 bases from J, with 17 bases between. Germline CDR1 reads WNHNN; CDR2 reads SYGVQD (reference sequence). The CDR3 bases are TGCGCCAGCAGCCCCGGGGGGATGGGCGACACTGAAGCTTTCTTT. Translation: CASSPGGMGDTEAFF.

The chain has TRBV7-2 and TRBJ1-6; D is ambiguous. V lost 1 base to trimming and J lost 7 bases, with 17 bases between them. The CDR3 consists of 17 residues. Per germline, CDR1 SGHTA and CDR2 FQGNSA. Here the CDR3 reads CASSLGGGPAGNSPLHF. The DNA of the CDR3 is TGTGCCAGCAGCTTAGGGGGAGGGCCCGCGGGAAATTCACCCCTCCACTTT.

The V and J genes are TRBV3-1 (or the pseudogene TRBV3-2) and TRBJ1-1, with 7 bases lining up with TRBD1. The CDR3 is 14 amino acids. Looked up from germline, CDR1 is LGHDT and CDR2 is YNNKEL (reference sequence). V was pared by 4 bases and J by 7 bases, with 9 bases of the junction left unmatched. Written as DNA, the CDR3 is TGTGCCAGCAGCCCACTGGGACAGCAGAGTGAAGCTTTCTTT. Encoded protein: CASSPLGQQSEAFF.

The chain has TRBV7-2 and TRBJ2-1, with 8 bases aligning to TRBD2. With V trimmed by 1 base and J by 3 bases, 5 bases remained unmatched. Germline CDR1 reads SGHTA; CDR2 reads FQGNSA. This CDR3 comprises 16 residues. The DNA of the CDR3 is TGTGCCAGCAGCTTAGTTCCCCTAGCGGGCTACAATGAGCAGTTCTTC. Translated: CASSLVPLAGYNEQFF. The variable domain in full, with the rest retrieved from reference TRBV7-2 and TRBJ2-1, is GAGVSQSPSNKVTEKGKDVELRCDPISGHTALYWYRQSLGQGLEFLIYFQGNSAPDKSGLPSDRFSAERTGGSVSTLTIQRTQQEDSAVYLCASSLVPLAGYNEQFFGPGTRLTVL.

V is TRBV24-1 and J is TRBJ1-2; D perhaps matches TRBD1 (6 bases). V dropped 10 bases and J dropped 4 bases, with 21 bases sitting between them. Germline V gives CDR1 KGHDR, CDR2 SFDVKD. The CDR3 runs to 15 residues. The CDR3 coding sequence is TGTGCCACAATAGGCCAGGGGAAGGGCTTCTATGGCTACACCTTC. Protein sequence: CATIGQGKGFYGYTF.

The gene calls are TRBV2 and TRBJ2-2; the match to TRBD1 covers 11 bases. CDR3 length equals 16 residues. The germline V gene has CDR1 SNHLY and CDR2 FYNNEI. V dropped 7 bases and J dropped 4; count of bases not matched to a gene: 8. DNA for the CDR3: TGTGCCAGCACAGAACAGGGACAGGGGGGCACCGGGGAGCTGTTTTTT. Its translation: CASTEQGQGGTGELFF. Drawing the rest from reference TRBV2 and TRBJ2-2, the complete variable domain is EPEVTQTPSHQVTQMGQEVILRCVPISNHLYFYWYRQILGQKVEFLVSFYNNEISEKSEIFDDQFSVERPDGSNFTLKIRSTKLEDSAMYFCASTEQGQGGTGELFFGEGSRLTVL.

This sequence joins TRBV5-5 and TRBJ2-7; possibly TRBD1 for D (6 bases). The CDR3 is made up of 14 amino acids. The germline V and J ends were trimmed by 1 base and 1 base, with 9 bases remaining between them. Germline V gene sequence: CDR1 SGHKS, CDR2 YYEKEE (reference sequence). The CDR3 spells CASSLRTESYEQYF. The CDR3 DNA sequence: TGTGCCAGCAGCTTGCGGACAGAATCCTACGAGCAGTACTTC.

This sequence joins TRBV5-6 and TRBJ1-1, with TRBD1 matching 10 bases. The V gene's germline CDR1 is SGHDT and CDR2 YYEEEE. The CDR3 runs 14 residues. The V segment lost 4 bases and the J segment 1 base; nucleotides outside the gene matches: 1. The CDR3: CASSRQGANTEAFF. The DNA for the CDR3 is TGTGCCAGCAGCCGACAGGGGGCGAACACTGAAGCTTTCTTT.

This chain uses TRBV19 with TRBJ1-2; TRBD1 matches at 7 bases. V lost 0 bases and J lost 6; bases outside the gene matches: 7. Germline assignment: CDR1 LNHDA and CDR2 SQIVND (reference sequence). The CDR3 is 15 residues long. CDR3 region: CASSIDQLGGHGYTF. For the CDR3, the DNA is TGTGCCAGTAGTATAGATCAATTAGGGGGCCATGGCTACACCTTC.

The V gene is TRBV9, the J gene TRBJ1-2, with 8 bases identical to TRBD1. Germline assignment: CDR1 SGDLS and CDR2 YYNGEE. The ends lost 2 bases at V and 3 bases at J; junction bases unmatched: 3. The CDR3 runs to 14 residues. CDR3 coding DNA: TGTGCCAGCAGCGTCGGACAGGGTGACTATGGCTACACCTTC. It codes for CASSVGQGDYGYTF.

The genes are TRBV2 and TRBJ2-1; D remains ambiguous. The CDR3 runs 10 residues. Between the trimmed V and J ends, which lost 4 bases and 9 bases, there was a span of 4 bases. CDR1 is SNHLY, CDR2 FYNNEI, per germline. The CDR3 here is CASSVLEQFF. CDR3 in DNA: TGTGCCAGCAGTGTCCTTGAGCAGTTCTTC.

This chain connects TRBV4-2 to TRBJ1-4; TRBD1 matches at 9 bases. The germline V gene encodes CDR1 LGHNA and CDR2 YNFKEQ. The J segment lost 7 bases and the V segment lost 8 bases, leaving 11 bases of the junction unmatched. The CDR3 sequence is 15 residues long. For the CDR3, the DNA is TGTGCCAGCGGTCCGACCGGGACAGGGAGTGAAAAACTGTTTTTT. Amino acids: CASGPTGTGSEKLFF.

The CDR3 loop reads CASSEAGRGRDTQYF. CDR3 DNA sequence: TGTGCCAGCAGTGAAGCCGGACGGGGTCGGGATACGCAGTATTTT. The chain is built from TRBV2 and TRBJ2-3; the D gene is possibly TRBD2 (5 bases). The CDR3 length is 15 residues. Germline lookup yields CDR1 SNHLY and CDR2 FYNNEI. Trimming removed 0 bases at V and 6 bases at J, with 13 bases between.

This chain uses TRBV7-9 with TRBJ1-5; tentative D call: TRBD1 (6 bases). This CDR3 has 15 residues. The ends were cut back, 1 base at V and 5 bases at J, with 12 bases in the middle. Looked up from germline, CDR1 is SEHNR and CDR2 is FQNEAQ (reference sequence). The CDR3 DNA is TGTGCCAGCAGCTTAGGTGGGGGGGCCCATCAGCCCCAGCATTTT. Translation: CASSLGGGAHQPQHF.

The chain joins TRBV11-2 to TRBJ1-4; D unresolved. The CDR3 has 13 amino acids. Trimming left V 1 base short and J 8 bases short, with 8 bases between. Germline assignment: CDR1 SGHAT and CDR2 FQNNGV. In nucleotides, the CDR3 is TGTGCCAGCAGCTTAGCAGTACGCGAAAAACTGTTTTTT. This encodes CASSLAVREKLFF.

Remarks on this clone: At one end the junction does not follow the germline gene, possibly because of a read error. This chain connects TRBV19 to TRBJ1-5; D perhaps matches TRBD1 (5 bases). CDR1 is LNHDA, CDR2 SQIVND, per germline (reference sequence). The CDR3 is made up of 15 amino acids. In DNA, the CDR3 is TGTGCCAGTAGTATCAGGGCTTATAGCAATCAGTCCCAGCATTTT. It specifies CASSIRAYSNQSQHF.

This clone was picked up one time. This chain joins TRBV7-3 and TRBJ2-7, with D perhaps TRBD2 (5 bases). The CDR3 has 14 amino acids. V lost 1 base and J lost 2, with 9 bases in between. Germline CDR1 and CDR2: SGHTA and FQGTGA. The CDR3 region is CASSLNAGPYEQYF. Here the CDR3 DNA reads TGTGCCAGCAGCTTAAACGCGGGCCCCTACGAGCAGTACTTC.

This clone occurred once. The chain has TRBV28 and TRBJ2-7, with 11 bases matching TRBD2. CDR1 and CDR2 (germline): MDHEN, SYDVKM. J was trimmed by 2 bases and V by 2 bases; bases with no gene match: 2. This CDR3 comprises 15 residues. The CDR3 is CASSLRSGGAYEQYF. CDR3 bases: TGTGCCAGCAGTTTACGTAGCGGGGGGGCCTACGAGCAGTACTTC.